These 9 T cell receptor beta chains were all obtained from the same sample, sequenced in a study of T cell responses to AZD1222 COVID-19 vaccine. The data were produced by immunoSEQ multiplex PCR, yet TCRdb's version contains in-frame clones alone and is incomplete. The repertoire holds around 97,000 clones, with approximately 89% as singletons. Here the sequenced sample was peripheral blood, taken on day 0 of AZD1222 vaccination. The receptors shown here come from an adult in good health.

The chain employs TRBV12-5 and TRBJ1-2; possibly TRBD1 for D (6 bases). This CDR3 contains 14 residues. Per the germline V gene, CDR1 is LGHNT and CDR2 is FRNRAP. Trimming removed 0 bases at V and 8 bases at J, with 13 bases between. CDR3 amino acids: CASGLVPAGEGYTF. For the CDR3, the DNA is TGTGCTAGTGGTTTGGTACCCGCAGGGGAGGGCTACACCTTC. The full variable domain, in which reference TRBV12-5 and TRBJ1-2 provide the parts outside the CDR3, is DARVTQTPRHKVTEMGQEVTMRCQPILGHNTVFWYRQTMMQGLELLAYFRNRAPLDDSGMPKDRFSAEMPDATLATLKIQPSEPRDSAVYFCASGLVPAGEGYTFGSGTRLTVV.

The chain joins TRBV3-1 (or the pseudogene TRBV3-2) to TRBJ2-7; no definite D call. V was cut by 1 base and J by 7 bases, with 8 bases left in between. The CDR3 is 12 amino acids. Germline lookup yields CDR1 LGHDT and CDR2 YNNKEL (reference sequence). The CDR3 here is CASSQGRQEQYF. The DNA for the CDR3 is TGTGCCAGCAGCCAAGGTAGGCAGGAGCAGTACTTC.

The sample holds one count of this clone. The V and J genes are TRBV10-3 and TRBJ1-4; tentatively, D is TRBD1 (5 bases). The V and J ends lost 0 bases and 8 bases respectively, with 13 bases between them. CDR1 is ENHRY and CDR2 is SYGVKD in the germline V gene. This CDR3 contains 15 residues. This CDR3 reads CAISESRGIGEKLFF. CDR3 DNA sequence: TGTGCCATCAGTGAGTCGAGGGGAATCGGGGAAAAACTGTTTTTT.

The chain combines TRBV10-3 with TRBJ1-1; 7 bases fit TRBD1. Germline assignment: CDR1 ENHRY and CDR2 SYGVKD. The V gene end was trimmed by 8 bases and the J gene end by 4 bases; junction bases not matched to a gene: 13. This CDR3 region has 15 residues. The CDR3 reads CAIAREGAVGTEAFF. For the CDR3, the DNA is TGTGCCATCGCGAGGGAGGGGGCGGTTGGCACTGAAGCTTTCTTT.

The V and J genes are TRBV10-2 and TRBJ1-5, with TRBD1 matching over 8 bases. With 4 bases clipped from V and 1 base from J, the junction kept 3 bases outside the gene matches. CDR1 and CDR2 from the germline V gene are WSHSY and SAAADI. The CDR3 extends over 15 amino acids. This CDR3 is CASSGQGASNQPQHF. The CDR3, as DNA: TGCGCCAGCAGTGGCCAGGGGGCGAGCAATCAGCCCCAGCATTTT.

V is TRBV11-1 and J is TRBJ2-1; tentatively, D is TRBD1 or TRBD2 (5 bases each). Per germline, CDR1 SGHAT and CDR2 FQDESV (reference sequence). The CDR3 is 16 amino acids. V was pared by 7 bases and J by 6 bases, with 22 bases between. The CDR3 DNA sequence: TGTGCCAGCACCATAGGTGTTGGGGGAGCTGTCAATGAGCAGTTCTTC. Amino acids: CASTIGVGGAVNEQFF.

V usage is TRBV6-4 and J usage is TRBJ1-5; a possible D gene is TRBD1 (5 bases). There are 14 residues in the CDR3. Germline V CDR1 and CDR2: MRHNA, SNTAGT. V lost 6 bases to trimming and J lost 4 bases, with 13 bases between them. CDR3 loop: CASRAWGGNQPQHF. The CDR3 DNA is TGTGCCAGCAGGGCTTGGGGGGGGAATCAGCCCCAGCATTTT.

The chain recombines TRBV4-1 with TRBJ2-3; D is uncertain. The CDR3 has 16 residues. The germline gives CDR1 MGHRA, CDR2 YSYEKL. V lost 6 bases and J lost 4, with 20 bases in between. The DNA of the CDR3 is TGCGCCAGCAGACGTGCCCCAGGTACCTTGCCAGATACGCAGTATTTT. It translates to CASRRAPGTLPDTQYF.

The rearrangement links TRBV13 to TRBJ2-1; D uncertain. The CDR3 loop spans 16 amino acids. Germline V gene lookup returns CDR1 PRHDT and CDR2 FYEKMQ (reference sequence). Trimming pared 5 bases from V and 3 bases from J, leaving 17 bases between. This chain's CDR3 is CASSQPRRSHYNEQFF. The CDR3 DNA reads TGTGCCAGCAGCCAACCAAGACGGTCTCACTACAATGAGCAGTTCTTC.